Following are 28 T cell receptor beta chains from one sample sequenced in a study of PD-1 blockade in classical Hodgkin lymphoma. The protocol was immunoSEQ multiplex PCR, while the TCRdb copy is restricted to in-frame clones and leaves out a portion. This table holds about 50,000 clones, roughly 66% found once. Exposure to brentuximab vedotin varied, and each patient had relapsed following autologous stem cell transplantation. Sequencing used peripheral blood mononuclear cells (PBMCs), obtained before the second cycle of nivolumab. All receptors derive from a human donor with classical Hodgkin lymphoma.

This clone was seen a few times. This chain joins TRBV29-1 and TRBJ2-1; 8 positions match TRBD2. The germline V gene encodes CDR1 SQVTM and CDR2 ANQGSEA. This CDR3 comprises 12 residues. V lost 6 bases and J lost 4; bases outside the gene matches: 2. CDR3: CSVGTRYNEQFF. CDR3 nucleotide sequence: TGCAGCGTGGGGACTAGATACAATGAGCAGTTCTTC.

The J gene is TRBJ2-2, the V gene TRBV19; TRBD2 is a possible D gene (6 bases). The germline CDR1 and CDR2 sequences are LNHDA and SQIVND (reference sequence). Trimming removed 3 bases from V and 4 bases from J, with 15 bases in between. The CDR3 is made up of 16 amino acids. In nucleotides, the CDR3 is TGTGCCAGTAGTATCCAGTTCGGGAGTTTCACCGGGGAGCTGTTTTTT. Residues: CASSIQFGSFTGELFF.

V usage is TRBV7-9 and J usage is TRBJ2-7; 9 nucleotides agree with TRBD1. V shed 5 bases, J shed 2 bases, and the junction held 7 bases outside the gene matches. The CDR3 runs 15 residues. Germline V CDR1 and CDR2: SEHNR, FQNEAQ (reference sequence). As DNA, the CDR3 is TGTGCCAGCAGCGTACGGACAGGGGAGGCCTACGAGCAGTACTTC. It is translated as CASSVRTGEAYEQYF.

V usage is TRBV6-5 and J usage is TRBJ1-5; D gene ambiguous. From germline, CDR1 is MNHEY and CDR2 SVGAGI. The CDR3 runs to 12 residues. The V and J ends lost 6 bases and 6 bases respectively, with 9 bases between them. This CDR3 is CASSSPPQPQHF. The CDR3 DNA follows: TGTGCCAGCAGCTCACCCCCTCAGCCCCAGCATTTT.

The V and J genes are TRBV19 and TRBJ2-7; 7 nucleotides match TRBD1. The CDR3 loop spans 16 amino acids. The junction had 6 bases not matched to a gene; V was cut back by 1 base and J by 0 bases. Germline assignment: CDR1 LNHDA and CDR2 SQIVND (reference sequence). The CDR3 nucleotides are TGTGCCAGTAGTATAGGTCTCCGGGACAGCTCCTACGAGCAGTACTTC. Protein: CASSIGLRDSSYEQYF. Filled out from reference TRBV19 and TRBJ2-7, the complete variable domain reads DGGITQSPKYLFRKEGQNVTLSCEQNLNHDAMYWYRQDPGQGLRLIYYSQIVNDFQKGDIAEGYSVSREKKESFPLTVTSAQKNPTAFYLCASSIGLRDSSYEQYFGPGTRLTVT.

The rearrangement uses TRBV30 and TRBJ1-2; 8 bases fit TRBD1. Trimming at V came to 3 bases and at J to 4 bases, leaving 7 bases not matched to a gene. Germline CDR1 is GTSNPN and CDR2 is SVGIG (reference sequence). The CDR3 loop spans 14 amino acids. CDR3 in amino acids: CAWSRTGGAYGYTF. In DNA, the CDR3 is TGTGCCTGGAGCCGAACAGGGGGAGCCTATGGCTACACCTTC.

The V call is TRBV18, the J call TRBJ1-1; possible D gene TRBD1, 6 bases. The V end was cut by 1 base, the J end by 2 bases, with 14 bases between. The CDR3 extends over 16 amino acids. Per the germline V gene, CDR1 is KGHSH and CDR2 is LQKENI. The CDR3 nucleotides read TGTGCCAGCTCACCACTCCCCCCAGGGGACAACACTGAAGCTTTCTTT. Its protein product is CASSPLPPGDNTEAFF.

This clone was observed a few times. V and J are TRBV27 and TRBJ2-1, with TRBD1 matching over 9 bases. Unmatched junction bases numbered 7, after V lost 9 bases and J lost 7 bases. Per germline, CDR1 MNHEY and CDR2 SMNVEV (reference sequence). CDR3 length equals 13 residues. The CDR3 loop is CASGQGSVNEQFF. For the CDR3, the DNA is TGTGCCAGTGGACAGGGGAGTGTGAATGAGCAGTTCTTC.

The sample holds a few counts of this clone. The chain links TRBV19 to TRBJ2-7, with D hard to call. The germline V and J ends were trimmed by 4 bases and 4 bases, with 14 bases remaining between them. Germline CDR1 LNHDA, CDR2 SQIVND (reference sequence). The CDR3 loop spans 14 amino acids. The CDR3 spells CASSTLDNRYEQYF. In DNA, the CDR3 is TGTGCCAGTAGTACCCTTGACAACCGATACGAGCAGTACTTC.

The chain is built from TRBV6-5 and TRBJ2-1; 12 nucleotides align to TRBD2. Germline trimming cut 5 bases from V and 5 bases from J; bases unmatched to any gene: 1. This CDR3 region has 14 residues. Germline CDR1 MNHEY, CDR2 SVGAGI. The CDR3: CASSRLAGDNEQFF. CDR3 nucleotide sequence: TGTGCCAGCAGTCGACTAGCGGGGGACAATGAGCAGTTCTTC.

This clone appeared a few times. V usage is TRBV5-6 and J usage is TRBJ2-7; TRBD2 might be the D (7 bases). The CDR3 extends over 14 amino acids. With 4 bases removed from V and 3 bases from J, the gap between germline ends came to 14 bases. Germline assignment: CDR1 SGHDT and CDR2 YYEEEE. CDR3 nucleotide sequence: TGTGCCAGCAGCCCGACGGGGGGCGACTACGAGCAGTACTTC. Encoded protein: CASSPTGGDYEQYF.

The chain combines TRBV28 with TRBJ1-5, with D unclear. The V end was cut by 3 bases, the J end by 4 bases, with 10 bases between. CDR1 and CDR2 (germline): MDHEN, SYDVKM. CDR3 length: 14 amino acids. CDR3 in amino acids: CASSLYTQNQPQHF. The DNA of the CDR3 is TGTGCCAGCAGTTTGTACACCCAGAATCAGCCCCAGCATTTT.

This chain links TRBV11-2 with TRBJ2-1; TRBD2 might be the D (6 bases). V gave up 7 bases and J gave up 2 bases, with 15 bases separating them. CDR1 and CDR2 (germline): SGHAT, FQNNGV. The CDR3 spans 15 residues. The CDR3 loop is CASTPWRVAYNEQFF. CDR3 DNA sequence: TGTGCCAGCACCCCGTGGAGGGTGGCCTACAATGAGCAGTTCTTC.

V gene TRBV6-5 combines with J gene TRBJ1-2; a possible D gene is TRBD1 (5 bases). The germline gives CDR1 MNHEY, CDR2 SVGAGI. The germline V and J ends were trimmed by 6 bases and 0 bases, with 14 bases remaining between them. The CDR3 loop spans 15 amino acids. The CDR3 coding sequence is TGTGCCAGCAGGGCCGGGACCCAAGCTAACTATGGCTACACCTTC. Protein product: CASRAGTQANYGYTF.

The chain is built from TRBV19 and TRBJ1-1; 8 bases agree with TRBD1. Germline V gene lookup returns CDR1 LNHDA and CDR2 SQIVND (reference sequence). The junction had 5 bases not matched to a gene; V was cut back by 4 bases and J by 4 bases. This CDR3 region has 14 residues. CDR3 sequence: CASSTDRVFTEAFF. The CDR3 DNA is TGTGCCAGTAGTACGGACAGGGTTTTCACTGAAGCTTTCTTT.

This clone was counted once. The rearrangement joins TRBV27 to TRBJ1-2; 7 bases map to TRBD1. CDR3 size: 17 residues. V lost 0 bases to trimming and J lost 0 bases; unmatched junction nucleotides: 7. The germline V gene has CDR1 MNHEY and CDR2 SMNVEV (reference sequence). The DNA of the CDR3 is TGTGCCAGCAGTTTATCGGAGAACAGGGGAGCTAACTATGGCTACACCTTC. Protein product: CASSLSENRGANYGYTF.

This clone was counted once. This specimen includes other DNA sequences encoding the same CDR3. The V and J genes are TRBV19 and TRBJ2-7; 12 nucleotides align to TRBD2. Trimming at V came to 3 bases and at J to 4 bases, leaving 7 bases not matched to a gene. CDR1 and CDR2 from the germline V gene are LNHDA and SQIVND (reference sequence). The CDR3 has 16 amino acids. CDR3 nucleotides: TGTGCCAGTAGTATTGAGGAGACTAGCGGGAGTTACGAGCAGTACTTC. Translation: CASSIEETSGSYEQYF.

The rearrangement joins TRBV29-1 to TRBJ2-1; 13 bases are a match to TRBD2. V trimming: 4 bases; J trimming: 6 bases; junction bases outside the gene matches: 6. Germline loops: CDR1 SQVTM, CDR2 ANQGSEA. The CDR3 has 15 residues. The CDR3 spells CSVGLAGGSFNEQFF. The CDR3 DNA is TGCAGCGTTGGACTAGCGGGGGGCTCTTTCAATGAGCAGTTCTTC.

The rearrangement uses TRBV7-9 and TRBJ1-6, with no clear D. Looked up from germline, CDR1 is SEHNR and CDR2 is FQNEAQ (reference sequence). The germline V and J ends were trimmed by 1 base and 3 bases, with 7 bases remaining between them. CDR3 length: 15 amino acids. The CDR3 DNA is TGTGCCAGCAGCTTAGAGACGGACTATAATTCACCCCTCCACTTT. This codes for CASSLETDYNSPLHF. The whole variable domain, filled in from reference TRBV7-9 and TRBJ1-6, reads DTGVSQNPRHKITKRGQNVTFRCDPISEHNRLYWYRQTLGQGPEFLTYFQNEAQLEKSRLLSDRFSAERPKGSFSTLEIQRTEQGDSAMYLCASSLETDYNSPLHFGNGTRLTVT.

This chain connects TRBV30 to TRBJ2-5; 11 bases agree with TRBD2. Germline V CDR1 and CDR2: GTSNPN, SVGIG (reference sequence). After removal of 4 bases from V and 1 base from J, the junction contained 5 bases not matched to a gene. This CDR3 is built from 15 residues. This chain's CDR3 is CAWTELAGAQETQYF. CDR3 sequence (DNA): TGTGCCTGGACCGAACTAGCGGGAGCCCAAGAGACCCAGTACTTC.

The CDR3 protein is CASSVQSSLDEQYF. CDR3 nucleotides: TGTGCCAGCAGCGTCCAGTCTTCGCTCGACGAGCAGTACTTC. V and J are TRBV9 and TRBJ2-7; D not certain. V lost 2 bases, J lost 5 bases, and 14 bases lay in between. The length of the CDR3 is 14 residues. CDR1 is SGDLS, CDR2 YYNGEE, per germline.

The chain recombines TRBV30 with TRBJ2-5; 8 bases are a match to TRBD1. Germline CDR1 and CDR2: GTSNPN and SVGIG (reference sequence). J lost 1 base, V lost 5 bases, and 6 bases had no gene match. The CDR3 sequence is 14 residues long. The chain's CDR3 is CAWGDRLLQETQYF. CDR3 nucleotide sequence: TGTGCCTGGGGGGACAGGCTCCTCCAAGAGACCCAGTACTTC.

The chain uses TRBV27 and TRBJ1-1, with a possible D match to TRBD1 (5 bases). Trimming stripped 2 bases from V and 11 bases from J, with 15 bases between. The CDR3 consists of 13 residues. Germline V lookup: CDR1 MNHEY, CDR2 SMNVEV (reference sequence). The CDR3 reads CASSLRIGHPAFF. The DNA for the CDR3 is TGTGCCAGCAGTTTAAGAATCGGACACCCGGCTTTCTTT.

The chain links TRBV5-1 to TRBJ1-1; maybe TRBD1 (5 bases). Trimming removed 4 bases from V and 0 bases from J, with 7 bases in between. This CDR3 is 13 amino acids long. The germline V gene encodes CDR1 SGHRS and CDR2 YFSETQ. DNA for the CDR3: TGCGCCAGCAGCATGGGGGTGAACACTGAAGCTTTCTTT. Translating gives CASSMGVNTEAFF.

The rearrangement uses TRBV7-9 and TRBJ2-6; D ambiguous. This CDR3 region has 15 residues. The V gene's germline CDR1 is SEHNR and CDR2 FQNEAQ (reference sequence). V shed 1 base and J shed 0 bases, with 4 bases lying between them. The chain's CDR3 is CASSLGISGANVLTF. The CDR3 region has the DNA TGTGCCAGCAGCTTAGGGATCTCTGGGGCCAACGTCCTGACTTTC.

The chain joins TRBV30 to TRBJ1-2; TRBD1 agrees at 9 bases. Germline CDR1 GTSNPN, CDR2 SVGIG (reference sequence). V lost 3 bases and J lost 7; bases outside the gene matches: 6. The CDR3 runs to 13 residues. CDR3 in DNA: TGTGCCTGGAGCTTACAGGGGGCGGGTGGCTACACCTTC. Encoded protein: CAWSLQGAGGYTF.

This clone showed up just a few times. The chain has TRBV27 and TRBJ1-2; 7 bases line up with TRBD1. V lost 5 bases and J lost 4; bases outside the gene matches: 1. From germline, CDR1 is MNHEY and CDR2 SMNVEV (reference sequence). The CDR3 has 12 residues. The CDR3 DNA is TGTGCCAGCAGTGACAGGGCCTATGGCTACACCTTC. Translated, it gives CASSDRAYGYTF.

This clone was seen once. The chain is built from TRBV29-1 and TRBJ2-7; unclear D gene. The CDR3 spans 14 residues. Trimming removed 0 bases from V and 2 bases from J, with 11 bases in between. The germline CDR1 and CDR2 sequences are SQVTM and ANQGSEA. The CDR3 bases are TGCAGCGTTGAAGATCAGCAGAGACCCTACGAGCAGTACTTC. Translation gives CSVEDQQRPYEQYF.